Below, 27 T cell receptor beta chains from the same sample are listed, as sequenced in a study of T-cell memory formation after mild COVID-19. TCRdb called the 5' RACE reads again in MiXCR, with one record for every CDR3 protein. This sample has approximately 410,000 distinct CDR3 sequences, with about a quarter found just once. Sequenced sample: PBMCs or a T cell subset sorted from them (not recorded which). Receptor source: an adult woman who had mild COVID-19 (a few samples of this study predate the infection). Cell type and time point are not known.

CDR3 in DNA: TGTGCCAGCAGCGTAGGGGGCGCGTCCCCCAATGAGCAGTTCTTC. Translation gives CASSVGGASPNEQFF. The V gene is TRBV9, the J gene TRBJ2-1, with D possibly TRBD1 on 5 matching bases. The ends were cut back, 0 bases at V and 6 bases at J, with 13 bases in the middle. Germline CDR1 reads SGDLS; CDR2 reads YYNGEE. The CDR3 has 15 residues.

CDR3 loop: CASSVSFRDHYGYTF. The CDR3 coding sequence is TGTGCCAGCAGCGTATCTTTTAGGGACCACTATGGCTACACCTTC. The chain has TRBV9 and TRBJ1-2, with D perhaps TRBD1 (5 bases). Germline-derived CDR1 and CDR2 are SGDLS and YYNGEE. CDR3 size: 15 residues. Deletions cut 1 base from V and 3 bases from J, with 13 bases between.

This clonotype was picked up a small number of times. The J gene is TRBJ1-1, the V gene TRBV12-3 or TRBV12-4, with a tentative D call TRBD1 (5 bases). Trimming stripped 3 bases from V and 7 bases from J, with 15 bases between. This CDR3 is 14 amino acids long. CDR3 region: CASSLQGGGLEAFF. The CDR3 coding sequence is TGTGCCAGCAGTTTGCAGGGCGGGGGACTTGAAGCTTTCTTT.

As DNA, the CDR3 is TGTGCCACCAGTGATATGTCTCCGGAGACCGGGGAGCTGTTTTTT. It yields the protein CATSDMSPETGELFF. The rearrangement joins TRBV24-1 to TRBJ2-2; D unclear. The V end was cut by 3 bases, the J end by 5 bases, with 12 bases between. The CDR3 is 15 amino acids. CDR1 is KGHDR, CDR2 SFDVKD, per germline.

This clonotype has a handful of counts. The chain links TRBV24-1 to TRBJ1-5; D might be TRBD1 (5 bases). Germline CDR1 KGHDR, CDR2 SFDVKD. V was cut by 4 bases and J by 9 bases, with 21 bases left in between. CDR3 size: 16 residues. The CDR3 loop reads CATSDPSGHPIWPQHF. CDR3 DNA sequence: TGTGCCACCAGTGACCCGTCAGGACATCCCATCTGGCCCCAGCATTTT.

V usage is TRBV28 and J usage is TRBJ1-5, with TRBD1 identical over 8 bases. Germline CDR1 MDHEN, CDR2 SYDVKM. CDR3 length: 15 amino acids. Losses at the gene ends were 5 bases for V and 3 bases for J; bases not matched to a gene: 6. This CDR3 is CASSPMDRVNQPQHF. Written as DNA, the CDR3 is TGTGCCAGCAGTCCCATGGACAGGGTCAATCAGCCCCAGCATTTT.

CDR3 loop: CASSRRTLTDEQFF. For the CDR3, the DNA is TGTGCCAGCAGCCGCAGGACTCTCACCGATGAGCAGTTCTTC. This rearrangement joins TRBV7-2 to TRBJ2-1; possibly TRBD2 for D (5 bases). CDR1 SGHTA and CDR2 FQGNSA come from the germline V gene. Between the trimmed V and J ends, which lost 5 bases and 8 bases, there was a span of 16 bases. The CDR3 consists of 14 residues.

This clonotype came up a few times. The genes are TRBV24-1 and TRBJ2-3; weak D call: TRBD1 (5 bases). Trimming shortened V by 1 base and J by 1 base, and 14 bases separated the two germline ends. The V gene's germline CDR1 is KGHDR and CDR2 SFDVKD. This CDR3 is built from 17 residues. The CDR3 DNA is TGTGCCACCAGTGATTTATCCAGGGATCAACGCACAGATACGCAGTATTTT. It codes for CATSDLSRDQRTDTQYF.

The sample holds a few counts of this clonotype. The genes are TRBV29-1 and TRBJ2-1; unclear D gene. The germline CDR1 and CDR2 sequences are SQVTM and ANQGSEA. V lost 1 base and J lost 5, with 9 bases in between. The CDR3 has 13 amino acids. CDR3 nucleotide sequence: TGCAGCGTTGAAGGGAGACTTAACAATGAGCAGTTCTTC. As protein: CSVEGRLNNEQFF.

The rearrangement uses TRBV15 and TRBJ1-1, with unresolved D. Germline V gene lookup returns CDR1 LNHNV and CDR2 YYDKDF (reference sequence). V lost 3 bases and J 3 bases, leaving 8 bases between the germline ends. The CDR3 spans 13 residues. CDR3 in DNA: TGTGCCACCAGCAGCGTCAGACACACTGAAGCTTTCTTT. Residues: CATSSVRHTEAFF.

The chain couples TRBV5-1 to TRBJ1-1; no firm D call. The CDR3 is 14 residues long. CDR1 is SGHRS and CDR2 is YFSETQ in the germline V gene. Trimming removed 4 bases at V and 1 base at J, with 11 bases between. The CDR3 DNA follows: TGCGCCAGCAGCCGTGGGGAGGAGAACACTGAAGCTTTCTTT. Amino acids: CASSRGEENTEAFF.

This chain joins TRBV4-3 and TRBJ2-3; 8 nucleotides agree with TRBD2. Germline V lookup: CDR1 LGHNA, CDR2 YSLEER. The CDR3 runs 16 residues. J lost 5 bases, V lost 1 base, and 8 bases had no gene match. CDR3 loop: CASSQGGRSSKDTQYF. CDR3 bases: TGCGCCAGCAGCCAAGGCGGGAGGTCATCGAAAGATACGCAGTATTTT.

The CDR3 protein is CATSDPTGVNYEQFF. The CDR3 nucleotides are TGTGCCACCAGTGACCCAACAGGGGTGAACTATGAGCAGTTCTTC. The gene calls are TRBV24-1 and TRBJ2-1, with 7 bases that match TRBD1. V shed 4 bases, J shed 8 bases, and the junction held 10 bases outside the gene matches. This CDR3 comprises 15 residues. Germline loops: CDR1 KGHDR, CDR2 SFDVKD.

The rearrangement links TRBV27 to TRBJ2-1; D might be TRBD2 (6 bases). The CDR3 contains 14 residues. The ends were cut back, 6 bases at V and 2 bases at J, with 11 bases in the middle. CDR1 is MNHEY and CDR2 is SMNVEV in the germline V gene (reference sequence). The CDR3 is CASRGRPAYNEQFF. The CDR3 DNA reads as TGTGCCAGCAGGGGGAGGCCTGCCTACAATGAGCAGTTCTTC.

This clonotype occurred a few times. The chain carries TRBV12-3 or TRBV12-4 and TRBJ2-2; 7 bases map to TRBD1. The CDR3 is 13 amino acids. V lost 5 bases and J lost 6; bases outside the gene matches: 3. The CDR3 protein is CASSIQGAGELFF. Here the CDR3 DNA reads TGTGCCAGCAGTATTCAGGGGGCCGGGGAGCTGTTTTTT.

This clonotype was seen ten or more times. The rearrangement links TRBV12-3 or TRBV12-4 to TRBJ2-5; D gene ambiguous. This CDR3 region has 14 residues. Trimming removed 5 bases at V and 4 bases at J, with 14 bases between. CDR3 in DNA: TGTGCCAGCAGTCCAAGTTTGGGTCGAGAGACCCAGTACTTC. It specifies CASSPSLGRETQYF.

There are a few counts of this clonotype. The chain recombines TRBV7-2 with TRBJ2-5, with D unresolved. Germline CDR1 and CDR2: SGHTA and FQGNSA. The CDR3 loop spans 14 amino acids. The V and J ends lost 1 base and 5 bases respectively, with 11 bases between them. The CDR3 reads CASSLVMRSETQYF. The CDR3 region has the DNA TGTGCCAGCAGCTTAGTTATGCGTTCGGAGACCCAGTACTTC.

This chain uses TRBV5-6 with TRBJ2-7; 11 positions match TRBD2. CDR3 length equals 16 residues. V gave up 4 bases and J gave up 3 bases; unmatched junction bases: 9. The germline CDR1 and CDR2 sequences are SGHDT and YYEEEE. The CDR3 sequence is CASSLRPSGGFYEQYF. Written as DNA, the CDR3 is TGTGCCAGCAGCCTCCGTCCTAGCGGGGGGTTCTACGAGCAGTACTTC.

The rearrangement links TRBV14 to TRBJ2-5; 9 bases are shared with TRBD2. Germline lookup yields CDR1 SGHDN and CDR2 FVKESK. The CDR3 is 15 amino acids. Trimming at V came to 3 bases and at J to 3 bases, leaving 5 bases not matched to a gene. CDR3 residues: CASSHSGRLKETQYF. The CDR3 DNA follows: TGTGCCAGCAGCCACAGCGGGAGGTTAAAAGAGACCCAGTACTTC.

This clonotype has a handful of counts. The chain carries TRBV10-3 and TRBJ2-5; unclear D gene. The V end lost 2 bases, the J end lost 6 bases, and 7 bases lay between the germline ends. This CDR3 is 12 amino acids long. Per germline, CDR1 ENHRY and CDR2 SYGVKD. CDR3 sequence: CAISERWKTQYF. As DNA, the CDR3 is TGTGCCATCAGTGAGAGATGGAAGACCCAGTACTTC.

The chain combines TRBV6-5 with TRBJ1-1; tentative D call: TRBD1 (6 bases). Germline values: CDR1 MNHEY, CDR2 SVGAGI. The CDR3 has 15 residues. The V gene lost 6 bases and the J gene lost 5 bases, with 19 bases spanning the gap. The CDR3 sequence is CASRQGLFGGTEAFF. The CDR3 DNA reads TGTGCCAGCAGACAGGGTTTGTTTGGTGGGACTGAAGCTTTCTTT.

The chain has TRBV5-1 and TRBJ1-1; D is ambiguous. The germline V and J ends were trimmed by 4 bases and 2 bases, with 12 bases remaining between them. The CDR3 consists of 14 residues. Germline V gene sequence: CDR1 SGHRS, CDR2 YFSETQ. The CDR3 DNA follows: TGCGCCAGCAGCGGGGAGGCGGTTAACACTGAAGCTTTCTTT. Translating gives CASSGEAVNTEAFF.

This clonotype was seen more than once but under ten times. The chain carries TRBV5-4 and TRBJ2-2, with TRBD2 identical over 11 bases. The germline V gene encodes CDR1 SGHNT and CDR2 YYREEE (reference sequence). V was clipped by 4 bases and J by 0 bases; unmatched bases: 5. The CDR3 contains 17 residues. The CDR3 nucleotides read TGTGCCAGCAGCCCGGGGACTAGCGGATCGAACACCGGGGAGCTGTTTTTT. Translation: CASSPGTSGSNTGELFF.

This clonotype showed up just a few times. The V call is TRBV4-1, the J call TRBJ2-5; D might be TRBD1 or TRBD2, each matching 5 bases. V was trimmed by 0 bases and J by 1 base, leaving 12 bases between them. The CDR3 length is 16 residues. In germline, CDR1 is MGHRA, CDR2 YSYEKL. CDR3 nucleotides: TGCGCCAGCAGCCAAGATCGGTGGGGGTCCCAAGAGACCCAGTACTTC. Residues: CASSQDRWGSQETQYF.

The chain is built from TRBV24-1 and TRBJ1-1; 7 positions match TRBD1. V was pared by 7 bases and J by 6 bases, with 10 bases of the junction left unmatched. The CDR3 has 14 residues. Looked up from germline, CDR1 is KGHDR and CDR2 is SFDVKD. The CDR3 reads CATSQTGKGAEAFF. In DNA, the CDR3 is TGTGCCACCAGCCAGACAGGGAAGGGGGCTGAAGCTTTCTTT.

The CDR3 DNA reads as TGTGCCAGCAGTTTCGGTGGGGGGACAGGTCTTTCACCCCTCCACTTT. This encodes CASSFGGGTGLSPLHF. V usage is TRBV12-3 or TRBV12-4 and J usage is TRBJ1-6, with 8 bases that match TRBD1. There are 16 residues in the CDR3. V shed 3 bases, J shed 9 bases, and the junction held 10 bases outside the gene matches.

This clonotype has more than one count but fewer than ten. The CDR3 protein is CASSGGQRALYEQYF. In nucleotides, the CDR3 is TGCGCCAGCAGCGGGGGACAGAGGGCGTTATACGAGCAGTACTTC. The chain has TRBV5-1 and TRBJ2-7; 7 bases are shared with TRBD1. The germline CDR1 and CDR2 sequences are SGHRS and YFSETQ. With 4 bases clipped from V and 4 bases from J, the junction kept 11 bases outside the gene matches. CDR3 length: 15 residues.